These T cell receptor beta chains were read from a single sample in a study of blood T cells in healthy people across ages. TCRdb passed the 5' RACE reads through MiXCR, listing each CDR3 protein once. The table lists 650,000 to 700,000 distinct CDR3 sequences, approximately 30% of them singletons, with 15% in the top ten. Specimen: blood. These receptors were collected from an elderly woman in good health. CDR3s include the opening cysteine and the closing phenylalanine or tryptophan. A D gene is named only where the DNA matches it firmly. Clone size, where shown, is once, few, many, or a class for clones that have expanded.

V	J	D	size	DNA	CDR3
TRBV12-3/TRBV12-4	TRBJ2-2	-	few	TGTGCCAGCAGTTTGACGCGAGGGGGAACCGGGGAGCTGTTTTTT	CASSLTRGGTGELFF
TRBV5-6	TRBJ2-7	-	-	TGTGCCAGCAGCGGCGGGATTTCTTACGGCGAGCAGTACTTC	CASSGGISYGEQYF
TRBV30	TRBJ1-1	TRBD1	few	TGTGCCTGGAGGGGAGGACAGGCGAGGGACACTGAAGCTTTCTTT	CAWRGGQARDTEAFF
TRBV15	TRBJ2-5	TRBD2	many	TGTGCCACCAGCAGAGCCCTAGCGGGGGGTGGGGAGACCCAGTACTTC	CATSRALAGGGETQYF
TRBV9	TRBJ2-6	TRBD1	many	TGTGCCAGCAGCGAGTCAGGGGGCCCTATCTCTGGGGCCAACGTCCTGACTTTC	CASSESGGPISGANVLTF
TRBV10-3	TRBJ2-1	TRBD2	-	TGTGCCATCAGTGAGGGGACTAGCGGGAACAATGAGCAGTTCTTC	CAISEGTSGNNEQFF
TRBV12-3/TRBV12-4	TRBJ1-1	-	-	TGTGCCAGCAGTCGCCTTAGGGACTCCAACACTGAAGCTTTCTTT	CASSRLRDSNTEAFF
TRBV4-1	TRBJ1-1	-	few	TGCGCCAGCAGCCAAGGTAGCCCTCCAACTGAAGCTTTCTTT	CASSQGSPPTEAFF
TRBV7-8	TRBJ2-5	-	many	TGTGCCAGCAGAATCAATTTCGGGCGGGAAGAGACCCAGTACTTC	CASRINFGREETQYF
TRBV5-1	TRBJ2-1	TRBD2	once	TGCGCCAGCAGCTTGGATGTCCCTAGCGGGAATGAGCAGTTCTTC	CASSLDVPSGNEQFF
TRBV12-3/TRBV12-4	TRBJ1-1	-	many	TGTGCCAGCAGTTTAGGCAGGGGAAACACTGAAGCTTTCTTT	CASSLGRGNTEAFF
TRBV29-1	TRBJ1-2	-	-	TGCAGCGTTGATTCAGGGCAGGGACGTGCCTATGGCTACACCTTC	CSVDSGQGRAYGYTF
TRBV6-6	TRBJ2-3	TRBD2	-	TGTGCCAGCAGTTACTCGTCCGGGGGGGCCACAGATGCGCAGTATTTT	CASSYSSGGATDAQYF
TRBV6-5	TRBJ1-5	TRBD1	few	TGTGCCAGCAGTTACTCGAATCTACTGGGGACAGGATCACCCCTTCATCAGCCCCAGCATTTT	CASSYSNLLGTGSPLHQPQHF
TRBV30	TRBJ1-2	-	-	TGTGCCTGGAGTACCTCAAGTTCGGGTAGGGGCTACACCTTC	CAWSTSSSGRGYTF
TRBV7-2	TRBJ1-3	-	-	TGTGCCAGCAACCGAGGGGGGGCTGGTTACACCATATATTTT	CASNRGGAGYTIYF
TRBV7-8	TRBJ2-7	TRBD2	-	TGTGCCAGCAGCTCAGCGGGACTACTGTCGCTGCAGTACTTC	CASSSAGLLSLQYF
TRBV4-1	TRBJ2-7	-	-	TGCGCCAGCAGCCAAGAGGACGGCTACGAGCAGTACTTC	CASSQEDGYEQYF
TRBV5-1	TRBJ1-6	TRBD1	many	TGCGCCAGCAGCTTGACAGGGGAAATAGGGTACTCACCCCTCCACTTT	CASSLTGEIGYSPLHF
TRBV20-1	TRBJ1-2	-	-	TGCAGTGCAAGGGGGGGCGACCAAGCTAACTATGGCTACACCTTC	CSARGGDQANYGYTF
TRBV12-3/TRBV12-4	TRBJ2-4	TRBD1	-	TGTGCCAGCAGCAGGACAGGGGGCGGGGGCAAAAACATTCAGTACTTC	CASSRTGGGGKNIQYF
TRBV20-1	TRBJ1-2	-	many	TGCAGTGCTAGAGACGGCCTAGAAGGCTACACCTTC	CSARDGLEGYTF
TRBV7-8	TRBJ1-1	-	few	TGTGCCAGCAGCTTATTGTCCCGCACTGAAGCTTTCTTT	CASSLLSRTEAFF
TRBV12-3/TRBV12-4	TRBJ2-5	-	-	TGTGCCAGCAGTCCCCCCGGGGGAGGGGGAGAGACCCAGTACTTC	CASSPPGGGGETQYF
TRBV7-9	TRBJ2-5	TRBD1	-	TGTGCCAGCAGCCTGACTCAGGGGACAGGGGAGACCCAGTACTTC	CASSLTQGTGETQYF
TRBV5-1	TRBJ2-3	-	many	TGCGCCAGCTCCAGGGAGGCCAGTTACACAGATACGCAGTATTTT	CASSREASYTDTQYF
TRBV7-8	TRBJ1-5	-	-	TGTGCCAGCAGCTTAGGCGTTCGGACAGACAATCAGCCCCAGCATTTT	CASSLGVRTDNQPQHF
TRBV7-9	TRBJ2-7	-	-	TGTGCCAGCAGCTCACAGACACTTTACGAGCAGTACTTC	CASSSQTLYEQYF
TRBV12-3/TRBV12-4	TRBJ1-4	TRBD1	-	TGTGCCAGCAGTTTAGGCGGCTCGGGGCCGGGACAGGGAGGTAGGACGAATGAAAAACTGTTTTTT	CASSLGGSGPGQGGRTNEKLFF
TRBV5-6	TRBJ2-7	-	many	TGTGCCAGCAGCTTCGGACATGGAACCTACGAGCAGTACTTC	CASSFGHGTYEQYF
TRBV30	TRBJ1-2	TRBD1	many	TGTGCCTGGAGTGGACAGGGGAGCTATGGCTACACCTTC	CAWSGQGSYGYTF
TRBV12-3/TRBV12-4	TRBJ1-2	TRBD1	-	TGTGCCAGCAGTCCACAACAGGGGAAGAGGTATGGCTACACCTTC	CASSPQQGKRYGYTF
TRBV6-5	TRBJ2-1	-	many	TGTGCCAGCAGTTACGGGACAGGGACACTAGCGGAGGAGGGCAATGAGCAGTTCTTC	CASSYGTGTLAEEGNEQFF
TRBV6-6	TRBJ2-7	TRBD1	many	TGTGCCAGCAGTTACTCTATCGGGACAGGGAACTTCTACGAGCAGTACTTC	CASSYSIGTGNFYEQYF
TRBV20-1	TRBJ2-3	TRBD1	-	TGCAGTGCTAGCTCCGGACAGGGACCAGATACGCAGTATTTT	CSASSGQGPDTQYF
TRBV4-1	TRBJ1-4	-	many	TGCGCCAGCAGCCAGGCAGGAACCCGATCCGAAAAACTGTTTTTT	CASSQAGTRSEKLFF
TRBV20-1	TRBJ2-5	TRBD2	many	TGCAGTGCTGGAGGACTAGCGGGGACGTTTGAGACCCAGTACTTC	CSAGGLAGTFETQYF
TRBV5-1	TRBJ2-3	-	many	TGCGCCAGCAGCTTGGCCCCCGGGGGAGCTAGCACAGATACGCAGTATTTT	CASSLAPGGASTDTQYF
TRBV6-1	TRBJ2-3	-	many	TGTGCCAGCAGTGGGGTGCCCAGAGATACGCAGTATTTT	CASSGVPRDTQYF